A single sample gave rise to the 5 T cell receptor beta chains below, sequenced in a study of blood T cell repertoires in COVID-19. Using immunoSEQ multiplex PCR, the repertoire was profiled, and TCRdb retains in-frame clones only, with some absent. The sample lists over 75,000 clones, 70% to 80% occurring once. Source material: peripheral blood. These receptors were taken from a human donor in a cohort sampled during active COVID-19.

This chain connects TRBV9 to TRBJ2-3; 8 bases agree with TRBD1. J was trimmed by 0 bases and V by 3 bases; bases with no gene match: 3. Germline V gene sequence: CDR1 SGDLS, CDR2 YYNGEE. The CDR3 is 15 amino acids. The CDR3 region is CASSGTGYSTDTQYF. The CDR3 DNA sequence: TGTGCCAGCAGCGGGACAGGGTACAGCACAGATACGCAGTATTTT.

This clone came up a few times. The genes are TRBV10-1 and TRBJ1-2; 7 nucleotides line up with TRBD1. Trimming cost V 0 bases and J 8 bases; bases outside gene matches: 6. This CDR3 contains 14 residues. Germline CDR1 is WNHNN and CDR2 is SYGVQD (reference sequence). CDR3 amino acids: CASSESDRAEGYTF. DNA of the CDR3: TGCGCCAGCAGTGAGTCCGACAGGGCGGAAGGCTACACCTTC.

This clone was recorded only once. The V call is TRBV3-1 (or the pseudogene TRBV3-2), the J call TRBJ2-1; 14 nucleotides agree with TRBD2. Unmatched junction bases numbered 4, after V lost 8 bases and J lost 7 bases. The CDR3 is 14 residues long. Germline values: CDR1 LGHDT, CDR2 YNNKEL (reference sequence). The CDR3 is CASGGTSGGNEQFF. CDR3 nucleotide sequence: TGTGCCAGCGGGGGGACTAGCGGGGGTAATGAGCAGTTCTTC.

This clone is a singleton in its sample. Here the CDR3 reads CASSLGGGRGETQYF. The CDR3 coding sequence is TGTGCCAGCAGCTTAGGAGGGGGACGCGGGGAGACCCAGTACTTC. The V and J genes are TRBV7-9 and TRBJ2-5; a weak D match, TRBD1 (6 bases). The CDR3 sequence is 15 residues long. The V gene's germline CDR1 is SEHNR and CDR2 FQNEAQ (reference sequence). Trimming removed 1 base from V and 5 bases from J, with 14 bases in between.

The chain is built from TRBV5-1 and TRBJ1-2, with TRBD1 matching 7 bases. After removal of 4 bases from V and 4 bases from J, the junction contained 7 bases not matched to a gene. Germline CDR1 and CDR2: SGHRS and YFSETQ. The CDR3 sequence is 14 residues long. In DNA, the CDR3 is TGCGCCAGCAGCCCACCTAACAGGGGCTATGGCTACACCTTC. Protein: CASSPPNRGYGYTF.